This T cell receptor (beta chain) was identified during a study of T-cell memory formation after mild COVID-19. This clonotype has only a few counts. TCRdb processed the 5' RACE reads anew with MiXCR; each CDR3 protein has one entry. The data hold roughly 89,000 distinct CDR3 sequences, with around an eighth observed a single time. The trim removed 1 base at V and 12 bases at J, leaving 11 bases unmatched. CDR3 length: 15 amino acids. Germline lookup yields CDR1 GTSNPN and CDR2 SVGIG (reference sequence). The sequence derives from an adult woman who had mild COVID-19 (a few samples of this study predate the infection). Cell type and time point are not known. Sequencing used PBMCs or a T cell subset sorted from them (not recorded which). This rearrangement joins TRBV30 to TRBJ2-1, with 11 nucleotides matching TRBD2. The DNA of the CDR3 is TGTGCCTGGAGTGAGGGGACTAGCGGTATAATGGCGCAGTTCTTC. This codes for CAWSEGTSGIMAQFF.